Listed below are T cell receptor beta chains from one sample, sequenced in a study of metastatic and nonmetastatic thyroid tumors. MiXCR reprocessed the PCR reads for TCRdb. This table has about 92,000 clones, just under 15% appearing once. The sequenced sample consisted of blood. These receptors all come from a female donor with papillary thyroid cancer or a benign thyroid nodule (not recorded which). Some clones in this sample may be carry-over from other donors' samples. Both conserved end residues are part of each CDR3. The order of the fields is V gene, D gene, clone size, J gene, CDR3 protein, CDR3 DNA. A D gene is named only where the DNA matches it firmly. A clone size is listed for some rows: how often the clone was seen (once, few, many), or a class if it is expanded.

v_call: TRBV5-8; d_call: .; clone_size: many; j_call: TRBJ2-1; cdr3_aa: CASSLARGAQLNEQFF; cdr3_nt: TGTGCCAGCAGCTTGGCCCGGGGGGCGCAATTAAATGAGCAGTTCTTC
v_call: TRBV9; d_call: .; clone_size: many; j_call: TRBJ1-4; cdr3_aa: CASSAGGVNEKLFF; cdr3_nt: TGTGCCAGCAGCGCAGGCGGCGTTAATGAAAAACTGTTTTTT
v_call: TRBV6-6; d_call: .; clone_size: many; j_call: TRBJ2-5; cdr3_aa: CASSYSGGAFGETQYF; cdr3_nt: TGTGCCAGCAGTTACTCAGGGGGGGCCTTCGGAGAGACCCAGTACTTC
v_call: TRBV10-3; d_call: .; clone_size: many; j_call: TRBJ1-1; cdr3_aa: CAISQGNTEAFF; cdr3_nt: TGTGCCATCAGTCAGGGGAACACTGAAGCTTTCTTT
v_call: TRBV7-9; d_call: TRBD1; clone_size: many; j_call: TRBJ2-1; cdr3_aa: CASSLTTMAGQGRNEQFF; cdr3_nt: TGTGCCAGCAGCTTAACAACCATGGCGGGACAGGGAAGGAATGAGCAGTTCTTC
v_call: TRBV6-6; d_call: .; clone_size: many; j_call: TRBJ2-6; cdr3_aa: CASSYSSEPGANVLTF; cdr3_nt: TGTGCCAGCAGTTACTCGTCAGAACCCGGGGCCAACGTCCTGACTTTC
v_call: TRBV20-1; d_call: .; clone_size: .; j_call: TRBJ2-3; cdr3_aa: CSDFDPRIAVDTQYF; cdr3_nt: TGCAGTGACTTCGATCCCCGTATAGCGGTGGATACGCAGTATTTT
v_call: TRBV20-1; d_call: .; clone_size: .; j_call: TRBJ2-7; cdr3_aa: CSARGSHPTLSYEQYF; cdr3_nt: TGCAGTGCTAGAGGTTCTCATCCGACCCTCTCCTACGAGCAGTACTTC
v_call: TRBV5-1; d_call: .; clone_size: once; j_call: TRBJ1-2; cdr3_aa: CASIPRDLVLNYGYTF; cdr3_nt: TGCGCCAGTATCCCGCGGGACCTTGTCCTTAACTATGGCTACACCTTC
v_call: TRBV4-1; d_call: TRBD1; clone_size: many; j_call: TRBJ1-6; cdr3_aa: CASSHPARDRLNSPLHF; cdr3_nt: TGCGCCAGCAGCCACCCAGCCCGGGACAGGCTCAATTCACCCCTCCACTTT
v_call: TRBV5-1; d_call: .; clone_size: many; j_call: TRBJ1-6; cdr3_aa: CASSFTGNSPLHF; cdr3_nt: TGCGCCAGCAGCTTTACGGGGAATTCACCCCTCCACTTT
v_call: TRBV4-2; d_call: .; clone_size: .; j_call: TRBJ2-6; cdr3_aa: CASSPVGGRSGANVLTF; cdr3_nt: TGTGCCAGCAGCCCTGTTGGGGGACGCTCTGGGGCCAACGTCCTGACTTTC
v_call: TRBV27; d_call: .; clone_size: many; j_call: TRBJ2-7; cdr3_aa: CASSFLGYF; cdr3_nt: TGTGCCAGCAGTTTCCTCGGGTACTTC
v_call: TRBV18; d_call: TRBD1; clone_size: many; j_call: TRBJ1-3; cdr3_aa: CASSLVQGALSGNTIYF; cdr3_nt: TGTGCCAGCTCCCTAGTCCAGGGGGCCCTCTCTGGAAACACCATATATTTT
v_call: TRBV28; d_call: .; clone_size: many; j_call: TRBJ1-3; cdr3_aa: CASSIKGRGYSGNTIYF; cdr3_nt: TGTGCCAGCAGTATTAAGGGCAGAGGGTACTCTGGAAACACCATATATTTT
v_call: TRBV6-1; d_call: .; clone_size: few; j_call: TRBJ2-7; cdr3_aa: CASSEEGLGSYEQYF; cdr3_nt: TGTGCCAGCAGTGAGGAGGGATTAGGTAGCTACGAGCAGTACTTC
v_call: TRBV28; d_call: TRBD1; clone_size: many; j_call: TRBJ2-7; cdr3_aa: CASTEQGVLTYEQYF; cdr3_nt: TGTGCCAGCACTGAACAGGGGGTCCTAACCTACGAGCAGTACTTC
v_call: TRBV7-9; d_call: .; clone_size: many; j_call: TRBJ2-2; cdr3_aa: CASGRNTGELFF; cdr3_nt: TGTGCCAGCGGCAGAAACACCGGGGAGCTGTTTTTT
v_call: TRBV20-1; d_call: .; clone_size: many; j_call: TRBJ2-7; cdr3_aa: CSARREVVSYEQYF; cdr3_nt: TGCAGTGCTAGACGTGAGGTGGTCTCCTACGAGCAGTACTTC
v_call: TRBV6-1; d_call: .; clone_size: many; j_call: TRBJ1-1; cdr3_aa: CASSSRGFGDTEAFF; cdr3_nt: TGTGCCAGCAGCTCCAGGGGTTTTGGGGACACTGAAGCTTTCTTT
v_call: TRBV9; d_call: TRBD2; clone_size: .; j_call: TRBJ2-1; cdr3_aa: CASSLGGRAHYNEQFF; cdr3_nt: TGTGCCAGCAGCTTAGGCGGGAGGGCACACTACAATGAGCAGTTCTTC
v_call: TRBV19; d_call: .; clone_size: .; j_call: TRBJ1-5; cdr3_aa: CASSIGRKPQHF; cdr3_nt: TGTGCCAGTAGTATAGGCCGTAAGCCACAGCATTTT
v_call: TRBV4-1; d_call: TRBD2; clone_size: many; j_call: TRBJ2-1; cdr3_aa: CASSALAGGITYNEQFF; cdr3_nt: TGCGCCAGCAGCGCACTAGCGGGGGGAATAACCTACAATGAGCAGTTCTTC
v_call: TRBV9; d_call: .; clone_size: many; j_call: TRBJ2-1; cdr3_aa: CASSFRDSYNEQFF; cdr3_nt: TGTGCCAGCAGCTTTCGGGACTCGTACAATGAGCAGTTCTTC
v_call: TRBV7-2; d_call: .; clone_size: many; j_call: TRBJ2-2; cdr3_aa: CASSVRDTGELFF; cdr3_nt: TGTGCCAGCAGCGTAAGAGACACCGGGGAGCTGTTTTTT
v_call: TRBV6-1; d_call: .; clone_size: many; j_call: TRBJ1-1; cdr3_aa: CASSGFGYTEAFF; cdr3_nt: TGTGCCAGCAGTGGATTTGGGTACACTGAAGCTTTCTTT
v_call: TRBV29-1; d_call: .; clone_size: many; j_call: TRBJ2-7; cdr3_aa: CSVNDGSYEQYF; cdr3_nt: TGCAGCGTTAATGACGGCTCCTACGAGCAGTACTTC
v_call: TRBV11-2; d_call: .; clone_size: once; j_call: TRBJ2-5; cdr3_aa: CASSLDHQGMGDAQYF; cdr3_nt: TGTGCCAGCAGCTTAGATCATCAAGGGATGGGTGATGCCCAGTACTTC
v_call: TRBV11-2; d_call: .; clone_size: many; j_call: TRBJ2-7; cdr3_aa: CASSRIREQYF; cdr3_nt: TGTGCCAGCAGCCGGATCCGCGAGCAGTACTTC
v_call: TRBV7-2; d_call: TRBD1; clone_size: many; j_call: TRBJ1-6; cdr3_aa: CASSFQGVGRIGNSPLHF; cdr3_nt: TGTGCCAGCAGCTTCCAGGGGGTGGGTCGCATCGGTAATTCACCCCTCCACTTT
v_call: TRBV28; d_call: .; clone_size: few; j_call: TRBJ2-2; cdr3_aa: CASSPRGWGARANTGELLF; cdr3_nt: TGTGCCAGCAGTCCCCGGGGTTGGGGAGCCCGAGCGAACACCGGGGAGCTGCTTTTT
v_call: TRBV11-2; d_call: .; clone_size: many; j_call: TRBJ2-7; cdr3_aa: CASRGLGARGNEQYF; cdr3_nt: TGTGCCAGCCGAGGATTGGGGGCGAGGGGGAACGAGCAGTACTTC
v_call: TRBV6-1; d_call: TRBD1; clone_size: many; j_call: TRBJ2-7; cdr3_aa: CASTSETGVHF; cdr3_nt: TGTGCCAGCACTTCCGAGACAGGGGTCCACTTC
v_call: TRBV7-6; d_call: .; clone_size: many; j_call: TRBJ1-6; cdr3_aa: CASSPDGTNSPLHF; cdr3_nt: TGTGCCAGCAGCCCGGACGGAACAAATTCACCCCTCCACTTT
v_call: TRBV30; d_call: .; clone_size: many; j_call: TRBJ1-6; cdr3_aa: CAWSVFQGSYNSPLHF; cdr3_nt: TGTGCCTGGAGTGTATTTCAGGGATCCTATAATTCACCCCTCCACTTT
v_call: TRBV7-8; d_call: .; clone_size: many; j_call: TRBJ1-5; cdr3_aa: CASSRDNNQPQHF; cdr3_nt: TGTGCCAGCAGCCGGGACAACAATCAGCCCCAGCATTTT
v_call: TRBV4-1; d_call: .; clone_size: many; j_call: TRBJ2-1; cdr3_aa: CASSQDFAGLIYNEQFF; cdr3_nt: TGCGCCAGCAGCCAAGATTTTGCAGGGCTTATCTACAATGAGCAGTTCTTC
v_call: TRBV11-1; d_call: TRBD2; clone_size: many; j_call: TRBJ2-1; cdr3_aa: CASSLRGLAGGSYNEQFF; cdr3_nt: TGTGCCAGCAGCTTACGCGGACTAGCGGGGGGTTCCTACAATGAGCAGTTCTTC
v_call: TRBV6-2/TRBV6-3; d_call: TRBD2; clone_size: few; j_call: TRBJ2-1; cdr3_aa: CASIPPPGTRGEYNEQFF; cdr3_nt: TGTGCCAGCATCCCACCCCCGGGGACTCGGGGGGAGTACAATGAGCAGTTCTTT
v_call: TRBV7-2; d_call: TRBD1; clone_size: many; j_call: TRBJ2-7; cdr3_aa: CASGYRGEQYF; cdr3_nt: TGTGCCAGCGGATACAGGGGCGAGCAGTACTTC
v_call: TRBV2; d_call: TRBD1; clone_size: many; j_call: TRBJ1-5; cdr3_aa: CASSGGQGKGLDQPQHF; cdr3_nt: TGTGCCAGCAGTGGGGGACAGGGGAAGGGCCTGGATCAGCCCCAGCATTTT
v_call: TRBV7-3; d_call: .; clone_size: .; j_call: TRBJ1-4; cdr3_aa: CASSLTGEHNEKLFF; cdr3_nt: TGTGCCAGCAGTCTCACCGGAGAGCATAATGAAAAACTGTTTTTT
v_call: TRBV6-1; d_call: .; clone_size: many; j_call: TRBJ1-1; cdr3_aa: CASKVSGYITEAFF; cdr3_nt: TGTGCCAGCAAGGTTTCGGGATATATCACTGAAGCTTTCTTT
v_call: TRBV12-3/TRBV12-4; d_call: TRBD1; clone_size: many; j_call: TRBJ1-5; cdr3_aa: CASSLGTGLSNQPQHF; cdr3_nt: TGTGCCAGCAGTTTAGGGACAGGGCTTAGCAATCAGCCCCAGCATTTT
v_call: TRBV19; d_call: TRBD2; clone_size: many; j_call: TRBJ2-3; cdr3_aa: CASSMLAGGLSDTQYF; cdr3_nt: TGTGCCAGTAGTATGCTAGCGGGGGGACTATCAGATACGCAGTATTTT
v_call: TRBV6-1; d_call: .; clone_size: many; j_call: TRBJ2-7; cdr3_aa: CASSEALADEQYF; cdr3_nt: TGTGCCAGCAGTGAAGCCCTAGCTGACGAGCAGTACTTC
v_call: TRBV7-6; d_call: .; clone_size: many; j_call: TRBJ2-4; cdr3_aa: CASSPPQGIQYF; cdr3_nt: TGTGCCAGCAGCCCCCCTCAAGGCATTCAGTACTTC
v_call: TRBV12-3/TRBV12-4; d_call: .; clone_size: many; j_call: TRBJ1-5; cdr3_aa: CASSLFGVSNQPQHF; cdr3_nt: TGTGCCAGCAGTCTGTTCGGGGTTAGCAATCAGCCCCAGCATTTT
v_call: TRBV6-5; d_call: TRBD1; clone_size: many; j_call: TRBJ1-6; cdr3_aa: CASTKTGGFRSRNNSPLHF; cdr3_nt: TGTGCCAGTACAAAAACAGGGGGTTTTAGGTCTAGGAATAATTCACCCCTCCACTTT
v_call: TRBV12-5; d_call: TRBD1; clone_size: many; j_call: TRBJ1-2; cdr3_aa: CASGESGTVAGYTF; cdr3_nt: TGTGCTAGTGGAGAAAGTGGGACAGTAGCTGGCTACACCTTC
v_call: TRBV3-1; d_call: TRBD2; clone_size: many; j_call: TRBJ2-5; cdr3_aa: CASSQDEAGGPQETQYF; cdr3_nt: TGTGCCAGCAGCCAAGATGAAGCGGGGGGACCCCAAGAGACCCAGTACTTC
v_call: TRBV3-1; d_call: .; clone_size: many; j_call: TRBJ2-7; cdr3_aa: CASTGVSYEQYF; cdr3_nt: TGTGCCAGCACAGGGGTCTCCTACGAGCAGTACTTC
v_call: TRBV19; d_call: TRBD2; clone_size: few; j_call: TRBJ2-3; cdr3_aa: CASSTTSGGPFADTQYF; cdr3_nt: TGTGCCAGTAGTACGACTAGCGGGGGCCCCTTTGCAGATACGCAGTATTTT
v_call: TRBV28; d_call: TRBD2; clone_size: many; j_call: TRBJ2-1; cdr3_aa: CASSLMEGGLAGKGEQFF; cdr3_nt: TGTGCCAGCAGTTTGATGGAGGGAGGACTAGCGGGGAAGGGTGAGCAGTTCTTC
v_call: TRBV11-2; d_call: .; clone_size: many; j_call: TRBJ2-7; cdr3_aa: CASSLTTRGTYEQYF; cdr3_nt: TGTGCCAGCAGCCTCACAACCAGGGGAACCTACGAGCAGTACTTC